This T cell receptor (beta chain) originates from a study of shared clonotypes between healthy human individuals. Study context: Two women and three men aged 18 to 49 served as donors.

Study findings and constraints: For sorted subsets, rarefaction showed incomplete sequencing despite large depth.

About this clone itself: Its cognate antigen is unknown.

Trimming cost V 4 bases and J 4 bases; bases outside gene matches: 2. Germline CDR1 reads MGHDK; CDR2 reads SYGVNS. The CDR3 spans 15 residues. Assay: immunoSEQ multiplex PCR; the TCRdb copy retains only in-frame clones and omits some. This table holds roughly 2.2 million clones, just over 90% found once. Sequencing used naive CD4+ T cells from PBMCs. As for subset: CD45RA+ positively selected. The genes are TRBV25-1 and TRBJ2-2; 11 bases are a match to TRBD2. The TCR was taken from a man aged 18 to 35 in good health. Some clones in this sample may be carry-over from other donors' samples. DNA of the CDR3: TGTGCCAGCAGTGGAACTAGCGGGAGCACCGGGGAGCTGTTTTTT. Protein sequence: CASSGTSGSTGELFF.